This TCR beta chain was captured by sequencing in a study of blood T cell repertoires in COVID-19. The V and J ends lost 3 bases and 0 bases respectively, with 8 bases between them. Germline CDR1 and CDR2: LNHDA and SQIVND (reference sequence). The CDR3 contains 15 residues. Only in-frame clones appear in the TCRdb table, and some are missing; sequencing was by immunoSEQ multiplex PCR. The sample consists of about 140,000 clones, almost 85% of them appearing once. The sample taken for sequencing was PBMCs or T cells enriched from blood (not recorded which). The source of this sequence is a man in his forties with acute COVID-19. V gene TRBV19 combines with J gene TRBJ1-4, with D hard to call. The CDR3 sequence is CASSIQLATNEKLFF. The CDR3, as DNA: TGTGCCAGTAGTATTCAGTTGGCAACTAATGAAAAACTGTTTTTT. Variable domain in full (rest from reference TRBV19 and TRBJ1-4): DGGITQSPKYLFRKEGQNVTLSCEQNLNHDAMYWYRQDPGQGLRLIYYSQIVNDFQKGDIAEGYSVSREKKESFPLTVTSAQKNPTAFYLCASSIQLATNEKLFFGSGTQLSVL.